The rows below give T cell receptor beta chains drawn from one sample of a study of blood T cell repertoires in COVID-19. Generated by immunoSEQ multiplex PCR, the TCRdb table keeps only in-frame clones and is missing some. Of approximately 200,000 clones detected, 75% to 90% appear once; the ten largest clones hold 9.5% to 12%. Sequenced material: peripheral blood. The source is a human donor with active or convalescent COVID-19. The donor label of this sample is uncertain. Both conserved end residues are part of each CDR3. D genes are given only for firm matches. Clone size is given for some rows only: seen once, a few or many times, or a class if the clone is expanded.

V gene,D gene,J gene,clone size,CDR3 DNA,CDR3 protein
TRBV12-5,TRBD2,TRBJ2-1,NA,TGTGCTAGTGGTTTCACTAGCGGGAGGGTGGTGTTCTTC,CASGFTSGRVVFF
TRBV18,TRBD1,TRBJ1-1,NA,TGTGCCAGCTCGGAACAGGGGGCAAACACTGAAGCTTTCTTT,CASSEQGANTEAFF
TRBV6-6,TRBD2,TRBJ2-3,NA,TGTGCCAGCGCCGGGACTAGCGGCACAGATACGCAGTATTTT,CASAGTSGTDTQYF
TRBV9,TRBD2,TRBJ2-3,once,TGTGCCAGCAGCGTAGAGGGACTAGCGGGGGGGACCAGCACAGATACGCAGTATTTT,CASSVEGLAGGTSTDTQYF
TRBV27,TRBD1,TRBJ2-7,NA,TGTGCCAGCAGTGAATCGACAGGGAGCGGCCTCTACGAGCAGTACTTC,CASSESTGSGLYEQYF
TRBV7-6,TRBD1,TRBJ2-5,NA,TGTGCCAGCAGCTACAGGGGGCCAGTAGAGACCCAGTACTTC,CASSYRGPVETQYF
TRBV30,TRBD2,TRBJ2-1,NA,TGTGCCTGGAGTTTCGGACTAGCGGGAGAAAATGAGCAGTTCTTC,CAWSFGLAGENEQFF
TRBV6-5,NA,TRBJ1-2,once,TGTGCCAGCACCTTACAGGGTGGGGGCTACACCTTC,CASTLQGGGYTF
TRBV5-1,NA,TRBJ1-2,NA,TGCGCCAGCAGCTTTGAGAACTATGGCTACACCTTC,CASSFENYGYTF
TRBV9,TRBD2,TRBJ2-3,NA,TGTGCCAGCAGCGGAACAAAAGGCACTAGCGGGAGCAGCACAGATACGCAGTATTTT,CASSGTKGTSGSSTDTQYF
TRBV19,NA,TRBJ2-7,NA,TGTGCCAGTAGGAGACGAGGAGGCTCCTACGAGCAGTACTTC,CASRRRGGSYEQYF
TRBV5-1,TRBD2,TRBJ2-3,NA,TGCGCCAGCAGGACTAGCGGGACCCCAAGGACAGATACGCAGTATTTT,CASRTSGTPRTDTQYF
TRBV9,TRBD1,TRBJ2-1,NA,TGTGCCAGCAGCGTAGGGGGGACAGGGTATTACAATGAGCAGTTCTTC,CASSVGGTGYYNEQFF
TRBV9,TRBD2,TRBJ2-5,NA,TGTGCCAGCAGCGTAGCGGGGGGAATTACGGAGACCCAGTACTTC,CASSVAGGITETQYF
TRBV7-3,NA,TRBJ2-7,NA,TGTGCCAGCAGCTTAATCGGGGGTAGCTCCTACGAGCAGTACTTC,CASSLIGGSSYEQYF